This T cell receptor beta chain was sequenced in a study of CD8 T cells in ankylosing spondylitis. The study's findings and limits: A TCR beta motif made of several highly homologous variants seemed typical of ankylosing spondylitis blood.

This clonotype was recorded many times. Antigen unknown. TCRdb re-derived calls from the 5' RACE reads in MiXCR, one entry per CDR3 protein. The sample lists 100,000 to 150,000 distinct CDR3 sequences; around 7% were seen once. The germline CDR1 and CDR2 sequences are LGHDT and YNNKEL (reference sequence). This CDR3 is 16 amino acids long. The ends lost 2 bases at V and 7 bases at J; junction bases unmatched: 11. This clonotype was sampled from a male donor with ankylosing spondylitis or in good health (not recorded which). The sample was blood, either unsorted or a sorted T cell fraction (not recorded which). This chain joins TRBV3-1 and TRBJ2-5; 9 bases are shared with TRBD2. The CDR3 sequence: CASSQQGLAGRGTQYF. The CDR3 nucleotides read TGTGCCAGCAGCCAACAGGGACTAGCAGGCCGTGGGACCCAGTACTTC.